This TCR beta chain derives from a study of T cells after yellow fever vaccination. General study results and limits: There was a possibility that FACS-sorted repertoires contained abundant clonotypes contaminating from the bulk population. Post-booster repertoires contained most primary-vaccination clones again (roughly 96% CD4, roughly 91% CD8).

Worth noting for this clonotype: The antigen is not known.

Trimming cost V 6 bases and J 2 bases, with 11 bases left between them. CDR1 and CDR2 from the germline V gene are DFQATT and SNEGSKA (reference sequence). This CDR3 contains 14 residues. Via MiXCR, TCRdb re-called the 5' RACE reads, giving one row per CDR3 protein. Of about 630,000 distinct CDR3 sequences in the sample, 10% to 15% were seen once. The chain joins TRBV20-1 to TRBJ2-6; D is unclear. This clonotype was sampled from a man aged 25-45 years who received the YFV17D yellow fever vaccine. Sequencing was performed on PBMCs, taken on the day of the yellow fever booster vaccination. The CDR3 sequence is CSARFNAGANVLTF. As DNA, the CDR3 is TGCAGTGCCAGATTTAACGCTGGGGCCAACGTCCTGACTTTC.